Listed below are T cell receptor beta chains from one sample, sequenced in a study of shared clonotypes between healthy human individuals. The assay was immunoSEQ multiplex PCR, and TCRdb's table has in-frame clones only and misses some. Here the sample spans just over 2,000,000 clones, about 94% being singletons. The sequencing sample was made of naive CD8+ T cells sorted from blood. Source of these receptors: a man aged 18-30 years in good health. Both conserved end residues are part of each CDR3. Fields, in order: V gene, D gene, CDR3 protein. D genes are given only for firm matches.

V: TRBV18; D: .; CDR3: CASSETAATNEKLFF
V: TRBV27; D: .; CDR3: CASTHTGYNEQFF
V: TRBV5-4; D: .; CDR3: CASSLEGQGYEQYF
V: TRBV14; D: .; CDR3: CASSQDRGRGQFF
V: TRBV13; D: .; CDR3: CASSLEVGQGEQYF
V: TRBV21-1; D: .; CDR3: CASSKARANEKLFF
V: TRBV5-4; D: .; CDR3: CASSYRTGDYTF
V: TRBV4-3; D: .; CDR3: CASSQGLSYEQYF
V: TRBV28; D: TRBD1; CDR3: CASSSPGQETQETQYF
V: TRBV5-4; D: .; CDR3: CASSLGREQYF
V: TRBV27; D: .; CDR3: CASSPLGLNSGNTIYF
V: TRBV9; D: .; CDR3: CASSAGALDTQYF
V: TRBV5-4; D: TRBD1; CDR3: CASSTGQEEYYGYTF
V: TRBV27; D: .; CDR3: CASRRGGQNYGYTF
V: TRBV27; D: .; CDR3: CASRPGRDLNTEAFF
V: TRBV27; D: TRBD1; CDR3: CASSSRTGSGTEAFF
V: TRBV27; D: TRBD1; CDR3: CASSPQDRALAFVYGYTF
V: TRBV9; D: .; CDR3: CASSVAAGNEQYF
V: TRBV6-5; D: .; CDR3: CASSLLTASYEQYF
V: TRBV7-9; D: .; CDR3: CASSAEGWGPNTDTQYF
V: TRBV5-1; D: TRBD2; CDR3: CASSLESSGLPYGQYF
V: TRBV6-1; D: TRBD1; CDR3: CASDQGARNTEAFF
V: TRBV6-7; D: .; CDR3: CASSYSYSSSYNEQFF
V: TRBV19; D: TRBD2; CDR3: CASSIVLAGQETQYF
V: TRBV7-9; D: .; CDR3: CASSLLRGGDNEQFF
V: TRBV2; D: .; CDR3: CASHDRTTNEKLFF
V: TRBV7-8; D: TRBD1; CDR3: CASSLLSGTGNTGELFF
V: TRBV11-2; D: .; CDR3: CASSADIYEQYF
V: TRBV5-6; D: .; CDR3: CASSRYTGNQDIQYF
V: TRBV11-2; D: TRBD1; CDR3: CASSLIPNDRGLYGYTF